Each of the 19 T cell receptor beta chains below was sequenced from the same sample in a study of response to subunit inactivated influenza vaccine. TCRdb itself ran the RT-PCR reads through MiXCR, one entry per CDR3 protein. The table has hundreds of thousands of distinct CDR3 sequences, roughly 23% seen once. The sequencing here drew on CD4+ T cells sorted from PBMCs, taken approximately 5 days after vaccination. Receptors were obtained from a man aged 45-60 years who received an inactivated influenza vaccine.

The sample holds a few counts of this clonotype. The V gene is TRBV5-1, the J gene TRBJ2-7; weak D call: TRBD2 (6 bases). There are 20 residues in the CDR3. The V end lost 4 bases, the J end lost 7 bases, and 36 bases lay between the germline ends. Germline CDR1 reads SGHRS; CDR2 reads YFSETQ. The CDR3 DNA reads TGCGCCAGCAGCACACCTCCGATTACGACATACAGGACTACTTTTCAAGAGCAGTACTTC. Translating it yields CASSTPPITTYRTTFQEQYF.

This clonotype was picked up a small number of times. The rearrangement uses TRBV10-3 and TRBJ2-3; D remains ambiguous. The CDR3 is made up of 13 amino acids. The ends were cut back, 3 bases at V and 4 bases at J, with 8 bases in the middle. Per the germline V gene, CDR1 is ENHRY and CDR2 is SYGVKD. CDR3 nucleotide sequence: TGTGCCATCAGTGATCTCCTAGCAGATACGCAGTATTTT. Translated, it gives CAISDLLADTQYF.

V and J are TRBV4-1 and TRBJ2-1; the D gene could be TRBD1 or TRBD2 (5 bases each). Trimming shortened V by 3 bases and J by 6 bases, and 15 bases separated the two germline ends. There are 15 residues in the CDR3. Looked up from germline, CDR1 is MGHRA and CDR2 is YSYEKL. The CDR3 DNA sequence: TGCGCCAGCAGCCAGGGACGGGGAACAAGCAATGAGCAGTTCTTC. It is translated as CASSQGRGTSNEQFF.

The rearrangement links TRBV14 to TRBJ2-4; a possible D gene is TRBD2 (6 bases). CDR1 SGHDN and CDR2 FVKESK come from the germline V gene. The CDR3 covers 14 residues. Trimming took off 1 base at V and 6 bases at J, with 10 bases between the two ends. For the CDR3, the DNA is TGTGCCAGCAGCCAAGCTCCGCGGGGAAACATTCAGTACTTC. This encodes CASSQAPRGNIQYF.

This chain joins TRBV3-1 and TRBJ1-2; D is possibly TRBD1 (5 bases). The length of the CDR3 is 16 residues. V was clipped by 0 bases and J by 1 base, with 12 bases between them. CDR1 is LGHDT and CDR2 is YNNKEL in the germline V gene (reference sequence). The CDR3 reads CASSQDSGGLNYGYTF. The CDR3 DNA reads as TGTGCCAGCAGCCAAGATAGTGGGGGACTTAACTATGGCTACACCTTC.

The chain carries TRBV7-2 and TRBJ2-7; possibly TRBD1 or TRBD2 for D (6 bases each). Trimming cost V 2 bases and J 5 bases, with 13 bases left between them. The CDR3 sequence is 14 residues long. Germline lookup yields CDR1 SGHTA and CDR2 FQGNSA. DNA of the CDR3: TGTGCCAGCAGCTTAAGGGGGGCTCTGGACGAGCAGTACTTC. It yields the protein CASSLRGALDEQYF.

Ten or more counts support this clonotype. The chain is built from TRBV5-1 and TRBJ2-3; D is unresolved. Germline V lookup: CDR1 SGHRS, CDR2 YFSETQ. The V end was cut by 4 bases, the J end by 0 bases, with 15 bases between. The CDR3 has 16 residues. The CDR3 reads CASSEAGPLSTDTQYF. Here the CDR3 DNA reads TGCGCCAGCAGCGAGGCCGGGCCGTTGAGCACAGATACGCAGTATTTT.

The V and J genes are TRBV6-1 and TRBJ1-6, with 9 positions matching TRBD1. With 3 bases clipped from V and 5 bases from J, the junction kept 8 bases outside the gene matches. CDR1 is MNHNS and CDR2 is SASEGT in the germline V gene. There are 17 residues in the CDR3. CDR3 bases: TGTGCCAGCAGTGAGAACCCCGGACAGGGGAATAATTCACCCCTCCACTTT. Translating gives CASSENPGQGNNSPLHF.

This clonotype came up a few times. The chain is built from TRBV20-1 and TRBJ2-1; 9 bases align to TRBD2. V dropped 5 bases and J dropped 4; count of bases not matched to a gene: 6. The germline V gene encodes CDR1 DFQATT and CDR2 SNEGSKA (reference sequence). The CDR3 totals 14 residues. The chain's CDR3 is CSASTSGQYNEQFF. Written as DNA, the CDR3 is TGCAGTGCTTCGACTAGCGGACAATACAATGAGCAGTTCTTC.

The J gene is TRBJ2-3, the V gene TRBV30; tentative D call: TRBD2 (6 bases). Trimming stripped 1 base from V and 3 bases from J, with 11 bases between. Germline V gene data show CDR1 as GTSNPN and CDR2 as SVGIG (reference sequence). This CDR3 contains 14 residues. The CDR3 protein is CAWSAGLATDTQYF. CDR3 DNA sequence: TGTGCCTGGAGTGCCGGCCTAGCGACAGATACGCAGTATTTT.

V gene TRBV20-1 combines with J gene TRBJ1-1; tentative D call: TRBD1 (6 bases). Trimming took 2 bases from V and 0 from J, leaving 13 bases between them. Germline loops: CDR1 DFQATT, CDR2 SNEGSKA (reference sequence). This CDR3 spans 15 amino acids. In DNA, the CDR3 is TGCAGTGCTAGAATTGGACAGTTGATGAACACTGAAGCTTTCTTT. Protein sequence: CSARIGQLMNTEAFF.

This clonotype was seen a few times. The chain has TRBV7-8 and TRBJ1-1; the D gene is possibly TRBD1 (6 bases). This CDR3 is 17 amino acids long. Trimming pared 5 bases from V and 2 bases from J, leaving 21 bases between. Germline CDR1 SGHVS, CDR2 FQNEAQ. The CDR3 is CASSPGTKRTANTEAFF. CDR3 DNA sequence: TGTGCCAGCAGCCCCGGTACTAAGAGGACAGCCAACACTGAAGCTTTCTTT.

The CDR3 DNA follows: TGCAGTGCCCCGGGACTAGCGGGAACAGATACGCAGTATTTT. Amino acid sequence: CSAPGLAGTDTQYF. The rearrangement uses TRBV20-1 and TRBJ2-3, with 13 bases that match TRBD2. This CDR3 is 14 amino acids long. Germline values: CDR1 DFQATT, CDR2 SNEGSKA (reference sequence). The V gene end was trimmed by 6 bases and the J gene end by 3 bases; junction bases not matched to a gene: 3.

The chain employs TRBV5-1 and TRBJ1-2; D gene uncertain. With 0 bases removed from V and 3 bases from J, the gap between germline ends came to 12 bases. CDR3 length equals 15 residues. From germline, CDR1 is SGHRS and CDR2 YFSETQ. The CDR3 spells CASSLGVQLDYGYTF. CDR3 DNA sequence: TGCGCCAGCAGCTTGGGCGTCCAACTAGACTATGGCTACACCTTC. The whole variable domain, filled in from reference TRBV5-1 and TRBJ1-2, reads KAGVTQTPRYLIKTRGQQVTLSCSPISGHRSVSWYQQTPGQGLQFLFEYFSETQRNKGNFPGRFSGRQFSNSRSEMNVSTLELGDSALYLCASSLGVQLDYGYTFGSGTRLTVV.

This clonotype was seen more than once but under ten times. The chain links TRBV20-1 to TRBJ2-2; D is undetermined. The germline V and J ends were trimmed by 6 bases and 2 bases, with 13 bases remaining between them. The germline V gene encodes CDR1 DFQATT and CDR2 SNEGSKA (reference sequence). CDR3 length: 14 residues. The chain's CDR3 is CSAPLRANTGELFF. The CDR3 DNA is TGCAGTGCCCCCTTACGGGCCAACACCGGGGAGCTGTTTTTT.

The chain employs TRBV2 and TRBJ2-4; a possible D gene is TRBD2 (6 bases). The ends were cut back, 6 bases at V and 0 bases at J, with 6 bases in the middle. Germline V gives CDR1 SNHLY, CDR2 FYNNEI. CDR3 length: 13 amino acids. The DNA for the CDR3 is TGTGCCAGCAGCGGGGGAGCCAAAAACATTCAGTACTTC. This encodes CASSGGAKNIQYF.

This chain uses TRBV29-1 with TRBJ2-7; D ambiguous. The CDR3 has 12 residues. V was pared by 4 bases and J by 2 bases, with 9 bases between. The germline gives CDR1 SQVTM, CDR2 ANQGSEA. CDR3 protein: CSVADGTYEQYF. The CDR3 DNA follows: TGCAGCGTTGCGGACGGCACCTACGAGCAGTACTTC.

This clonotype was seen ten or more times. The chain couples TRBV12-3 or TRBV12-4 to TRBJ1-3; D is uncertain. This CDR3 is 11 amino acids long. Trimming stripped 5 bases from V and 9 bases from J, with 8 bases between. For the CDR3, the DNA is TGTGCCAGCAGTGCCACTCCCACCATATATTTT. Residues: CASSATPTIYF.

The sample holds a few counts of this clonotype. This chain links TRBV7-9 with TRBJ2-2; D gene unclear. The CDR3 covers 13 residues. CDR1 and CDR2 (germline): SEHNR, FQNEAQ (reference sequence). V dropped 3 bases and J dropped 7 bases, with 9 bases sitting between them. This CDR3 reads CASSFSRDGELFF. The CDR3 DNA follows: TGTGCCAGCAGCTTTAGCAGAGACGGGGAGCTGTTTTTT.